This TCR beta chain is drawn from a study of blood T cell repertoires in COVID-19 (dated by TCRdb to the early 2020s). Broadly, across the study: Collaborator samples came from the United States, Italy and Spain and covered acute and convalescent phases of COVID-19. Samples were obtained from the ongoing ImmuneRACE study (first 160 participants) and from 950 to 1,500 subjects provided by 6 global collaborators. Where HLA class I and class II types were available, the types were taken from metadata supplied by the sample provider, not from assay-based typing. The prospective study material was composed of cDNA or gDNA derived from T cells, B-cell-depleted T cells, or PBMCs. A freely available public database, intended as a resource for researchers studying the immune response to SARS-CoV-2, is where the repertoires were released. Nearly every sample came with metadata listing a de-identified subject ID, COVID-19 status, age in years and sex. The dataset comprised deeply sampled blood TCRbeta repertoires from subjects exposed to, actively infected with, or recovered from COVID-19. The investigation overall reported the following: How much clinical and demographic metadata was included differed by source and by participant, and the metadata was provided uncurated.

TCRbeta CDR3 regions were amplified from genomic DNA by means of the immunoSEQ Assay, a bias-controlled multiplex PCR. From the authors' description of their analysis: The number of nucleated cells in each sample was estimated from the amplification of reference gene primers within the assay. To quantify the absolute abundance of each unique TCRbeta CDR3 rearrangement, sequence reads were collapsed and filtered. Productive Simpson clonality was computed per sample as the square root of Simpson's diversity index over productive rearrangements. TCRdb obtained this table from immuneACCESS and retained in-frame rearrangements with V and J assigned. These tables miss some clones; where compared with another copy, unresolved V genes account for less than half of the shortfall, and the remainder is unexplained. V and J calls plus clone size are reproduced from that table; the DNA served to infer D and trimming. The sample contains about half a million clones, approximately 85% of them found a single time. 3% to 3.5% of the sample rests with the top ten.

Collaborating institutions collected whole blood in K2EDTA tubes following their own protocols. Collaborator samples were shipped for TCRbeta analysis as frozen whole blood, isolated PBMCs, or DNA extracted from either sample type. Points on this clone: Its binding antigen is unknown. The record has no base qualities; no much larger clone is one base away.

The origin of this receptor is a human donor in a cohort sampled during active COVID-19. Sequencing was carried out using peripheral blood.

The CDR3 protein is CARSRTGGAGGYTF. Here is the DNA: TGTGCCAGAAGCCGGACAGGGGGCGCGGGTGGCTACACCTTC. The chain uses TRBV5-3 and TRBJ1-2; 11 middle bases align to TRBD1. Being an ORF, TRBV5-3 has a function that is uncertain. V is trimmed back by 4 bases and J by 7 bases, and the junction contains 6 bases that no gene match accounts for. Measured from the cysteine to the phenylalanine, the CDR3 is 14 residues long. Here the CDR3 DNA is all that survives: 42 bases in frame from base 1.